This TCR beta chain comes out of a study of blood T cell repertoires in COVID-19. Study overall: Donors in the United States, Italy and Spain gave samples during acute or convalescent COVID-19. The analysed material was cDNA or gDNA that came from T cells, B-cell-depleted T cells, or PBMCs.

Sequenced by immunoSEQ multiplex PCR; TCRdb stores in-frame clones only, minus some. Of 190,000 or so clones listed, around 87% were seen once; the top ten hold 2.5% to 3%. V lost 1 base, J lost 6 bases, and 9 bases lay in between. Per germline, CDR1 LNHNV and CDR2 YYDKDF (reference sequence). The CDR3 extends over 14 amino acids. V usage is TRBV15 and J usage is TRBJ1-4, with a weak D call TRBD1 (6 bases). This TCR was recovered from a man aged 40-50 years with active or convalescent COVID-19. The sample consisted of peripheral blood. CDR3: CATSRGTGYEKLFF. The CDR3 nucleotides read TGTGCCACCAGCAGAGGAACAGGGTATGAAAAACTGTTTTTT.